This T cell receptor beta chain was documented in a study of cytomegalovirus exposure and HLA in healthy donors (dated by TCRdb to 2016 to 2017). About the investigation overall: According to an earlier analysis of 450 to 650 of the donors, about 180 million T cells yielded over 100 million unique TCR beta sequences and approximately 280 Gb of sequence data. Approximately 300 gigabases of sequencing data and approximately 92 million unique TCR sequences made up an early release that covered over 550 HLA-typed donors. Of the roughly 400 genotyped donors, around 81% fell in the genetic ancestry cluster associated with self-reported Caucasian donors. The study was designed to test whether signatures of past pathogen exposure could be identified by cataloging public T cell receptors. The study used immunosequencing to profile the T cell repertoires of approximately 690 subjects and linked those repertoires to cytomegalovirus serostatus. Besides the first cohort of approximately 710 subjects, a separate validation cohort made up of over 95 different subjects was used. To predict cytomegalovirus infection status, the study combined high-throughput TCR immunosequencing, statistical association of individual TCRs with disease status, and machine learning. To study patterns of TCR occurrence, a later analysis re-analyzed previously published TCR beta repertoires from 666 donors and added high-resolution HLA genotyping. In the later analysis, no new phenotypic data were used to find candidate immune exposures; instead, reliance was placed on TCR beta sequences and their occurrence across donors. In an earlier analysis of 587 of the donors, high-throughput TCR beta sequencing was used to judge whether each TCR beta V gene segment behaved as functional or pseudogenic. Donor age, sex, ethnicity and CMV serostatus were collected together with the repertoire data. A later genetic analysis used genome-wide SNP genotypes for about three fifths of the 666 donors, treating that subset as a discovery cohort. All discovery cohort repertoires had been generated on a single sequencing platform. Class I and class II HLA loci were covered by the typing at four-digit resolution. Typing coverage varied by locus: about 629-640 donors for A, B, C, DRB1 and DQB1; roughly 560 for DQA1; some 610 for DPA1; 400 to 480 for DPB1. About 5 DR-DQ haplotypes were handled as single units for association and clustering, since linkage in the cohort was strong. Among about 360 genotyped donors of the cohort, an average of 235,054 unique TCR beta nucleotide sequences were sequenced per donor, 15% to 20% of them non-productive.

The cohort consisted of 666 healthy bone marrow donors. At the time of sampling, every cohort member was nominally healthy, though immune exposures that went unrecorded were likely present. The donor was CMV seropositive and was included in the group of almost 300 seropositive cohort members. Every donor gave a peripheral blood sample, and the peripheral blood mononuclear cells from that sample were used for TCR beta sequencing. The Qiagen DNeasy Blood Extraction Kit was used to extract genomic DNA from the blood cell samples. Libraries were prepared through the immunoSEQ multiplex PCR assay. For the multiplex PCR, a mixture combining 60 forward primers for TCR Vbeta segments and 13 reverse primers for TCR Jbeta segments was used. The CDR3 region of rearranged TCR beta genes was amplified from genomic DNA by a multiplex PCR assay. The amplified TCR beta libraries were sequenced on the Illumina HiSeq System as 87-base-pair reads. The paper's data handling went like this. A later analysis tallied around 80 million unique TCR beta chains across the 666 repertoires, and 10 million to 11 million of those chains were shared by two or more donors. To remove PCR and sequencing errors, raw reads were error-corrected and collapsed into unique sequences using a nearest-neighbor algorithm that merged closely related sequences. CDR3 sequences were aligned to IMGT reference sequences to assign V, D and J gene segments. Each retained sequence needed at least a six-nucleotide match to both a V gene segment and a J gene segment. A rearrangement counted as productive if the CDR3 had no stop codons and remained in frame with V and J, and every other rearrangement counted as non-productive. Following IMGT convention, CDR3 was defined as the stretch from the second conserved V-encoded cysteine to the conserved J-encoded phenylalanine. The earlier analysis of some 540 of the donors excluded any sequence lacking an unambiguous match to a single V gene segment. In an earlier analysis of roughly 600 of the donors, a V segment was called functional when productive rearrangements were above 56.7%, and segregating when the standard deviation between donors exceeded 5%. A statistical classification framework was built to diagnose cytomegalovirus status from the catalog of TCR beta chain sequences. V and J gene assignment, in a later analysis, came from comparing TCR nucleotide sequences with IMGT/GENE-DB human TR gene sequences. A later analysis assigned CDR3 sequences and most-parsimonious VDJ recombination scenarios with the TCRdist pipeline. In a later analysis, each TCR beta chain was defined by its CDR3 amino acid sequence together with its V-gene family, and reads without a unique V-gene family were excluded. To address suspected cross-contamination and a sequencing artifact, a later analysis removed 550 to 750 highly shared, low-generation-probability nucleotide sequences. For each public chain, a later analysis derived a clonal expansion index from normalized ranks of inferred template counts within each repertoire. A later analysis computed generation probabilities with a VDJ recombination model fitted to out-of-frame rearrangements, and checked the results against IGoR. Hypergeometric tests were used in a later analysis to score TCR-TCR, TCR-HLA and TCR-CMV co-occurrence, with a repertoire-size bias correction applied to the TCR pairs. False discovery rates were estimated in a later analysis by permuting HLA or CMV assignments 20 times. In a later analysis, co-occurring TCRs were grouped using DBSCAN, with TCRdist sequence similarity added in when clustering inside HLA-allele-positive subsets. For co-occurrence clustering, repertoires with fewer than 30,000 or more than 120,000 public chains were excluded, along with about five repertoires with anomalous nucleotide sharing. Held by TCRdb, this immuneACCESS table contains in-frame sequences only and omits some clones. Under half of the omission traces to an unresolved V gene where checked; the cause of the rest is unknown. That table furnishes V, J and clone size, whereas the DNA furnished D and trimming. The sample table holds roughly 130,000 clones, of which over 60% were seen once. Approximately 8% of the sample is held by the ten biggest clonotypes.

The junction shows trimming of 3 bases on V and 7 bases on J, plus 16 bases between the germline ends. The CDR3 covers 14 residues, taking in both the cysteine and the phenylalanine. Only the CDR3 region is kept as DNA, spanning 42 bases read in frame from base 1. CDR1 and CDR2 are drawn from the germline V gene: MGHDK, SYGVNS. In the case of this clone: This receptor's antigen is unknown. No per-base quality is available; no much larger clone lies one base away.

Points the paper makes about the study in general: In a later analysis, HLA-associated TCR beta chains were found to be more clonally expanded and to have lower generation probabilities than equally common non-associated chains. In a later analysis, 16,951 TCR beta sequences were associated with specific HLA alleles at a false discovery rate of 0.05. Cytomegalovirus status was reported to be diagnosed by the classifier with high specificity and sensitivity in both the original and validation cohorts. When HLA alleles, especially DR and DQ, strongly co-occurred, attributing TCR associations to individual alleles was difficult. While some public TCRs were present in many individuals, most TCR sequences turned up only very rarely across donors. A further reported finding was that TCR beta sequences accurately predicted the HLA-A and HLA-B alleles for most subjects in the first cohort. A group of highly shared sequence variants was considered likely to be a technical artifact of the sequencing pipeline. CMV serostatus was the only immune exposure information available for the cohort. Because HLA typing was missing for some donors at each locus, association tests included only the typed subset. According to a later analysis, most CMV-associated TCR beta chains appeared to be HLA-restricted, and the HLA associations seemed to be driven largely by CMV exposure. Correlated functional status among segregating V segments might be attributable to linkage disequilibrium, but an unknown experimental factor could not be ruled out. A later genetic analysis reported fewer N-insertions in productive TCRs among donors in an Asian-associated ancestry cluster than the roughly 700-donor mean. This cohort had only TCR beta chains sequenced, and the lack of alpha or paired-chain data limited which features could be detected. The 87-base-pair reads could not distinguish some IMGT-functional V segments, including TRBV6-2 and TRBV6-3, so those segments were excluded. A later analysis reported that several top co-occurrence clusters appeared linked to parvovirus B19, influenza, CMV and Epstein-Barr virus. The study gave a list of 150 to 200 TCR beta chains associated with cytomegalovirus. A few of the identified cytomegalovirus-associated TCR beta chains were confirmed in vitro to be specific for cytomegalovirus antigens. In an earlier analysis of around 500 of the donors, most TCR beta V segments appeared in productive rearrangements about 87% or about 30% of the time, broadly matching IMGT annotations. In a later analysis, TCR association rates were found to vary across HLA loci, with the most associated TCRs seen for DRB1 alleles and the fewest for HLA-C alleles. The authors suggested that the approach could potentially be generalized to other disease states and immunological phenotypes. Because counts were too low, 15 or so rarely observed V segments, including chromosome 9 orphons, were excluded from the earlier analysis of about 500 of the donors. An association between a missense DCLRE1C variant and V-gene and J-gene trimming of TCR beta chains was found in a later genetic analysis and replicated in an independent cohort. Sequencing depth was assumed to be roughly uniform across donors in the presence/absence analyses, though that assumption may not hold.

This chain joins TRBV25-1 to TRBJ2-7, with no confident D gene call. This TCR was sampled from a middle-aged woman in good health and CMV-seropositive. Sequencing was done on a sample of PBMCs. The nucleotide sequence is given as TGTGCCAGCAGTGAGGGCCCTCCCCTCTCAGAGCAGTACTTC. The resulting protein is CASSEGPPLSEQYF.